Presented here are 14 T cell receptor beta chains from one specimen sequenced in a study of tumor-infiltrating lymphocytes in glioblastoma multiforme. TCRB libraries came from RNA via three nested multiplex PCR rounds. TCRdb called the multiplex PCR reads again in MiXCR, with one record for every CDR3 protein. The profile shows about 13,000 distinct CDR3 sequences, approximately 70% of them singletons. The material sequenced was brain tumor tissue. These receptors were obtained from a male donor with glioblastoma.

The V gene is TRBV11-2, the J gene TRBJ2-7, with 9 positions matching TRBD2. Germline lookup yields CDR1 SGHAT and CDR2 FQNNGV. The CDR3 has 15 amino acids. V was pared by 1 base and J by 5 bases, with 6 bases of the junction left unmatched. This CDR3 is CASSLVAGEFNEQYF. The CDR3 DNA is TGTGCCAGCAGCTTAGTAGCGGGGGAGTTCAACGAGCAGTACTTC.

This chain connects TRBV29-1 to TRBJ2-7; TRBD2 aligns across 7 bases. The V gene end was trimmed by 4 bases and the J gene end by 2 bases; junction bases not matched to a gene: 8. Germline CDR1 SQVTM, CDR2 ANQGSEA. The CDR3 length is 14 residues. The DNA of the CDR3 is TGCAGCGTTGCCGTGGGAGGGGACGCCTACGAGCAGTACTTC. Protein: CSVAVGGDAYEQYF.

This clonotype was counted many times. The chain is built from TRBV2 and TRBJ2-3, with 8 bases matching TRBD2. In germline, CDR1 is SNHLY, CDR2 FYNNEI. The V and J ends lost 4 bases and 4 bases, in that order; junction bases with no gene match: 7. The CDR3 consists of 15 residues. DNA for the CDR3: TGTGCCAGCAGTGTTGGAGCGGGAGAAGCAGATACGCAGTATTTT. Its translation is CASSVGAGEADTQYF.

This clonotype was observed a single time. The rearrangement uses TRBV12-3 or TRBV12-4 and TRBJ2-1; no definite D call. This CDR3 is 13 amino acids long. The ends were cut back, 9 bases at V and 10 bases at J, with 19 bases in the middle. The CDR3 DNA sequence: TGTGCCAGGACCGCCCCAGTCGTTCGCGAGCAGTTCTTC. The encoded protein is CARTAPVVREQFF.

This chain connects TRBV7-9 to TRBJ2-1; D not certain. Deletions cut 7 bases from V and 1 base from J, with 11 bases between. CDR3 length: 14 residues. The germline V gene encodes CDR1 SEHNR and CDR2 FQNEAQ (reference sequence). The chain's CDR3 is CASTPAESYNEQFF. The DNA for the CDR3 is TGTGCCAGCACCCCCGCGGAATCCTACAATGAGCAGTTCTTC.

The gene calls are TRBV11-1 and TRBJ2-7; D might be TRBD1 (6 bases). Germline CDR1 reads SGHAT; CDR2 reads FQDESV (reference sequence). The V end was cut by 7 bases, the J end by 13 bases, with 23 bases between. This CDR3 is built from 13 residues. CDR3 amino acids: CASTLDQGYERYF. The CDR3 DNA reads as TGTGCCAGCACCCTGGATCAGGGGTATGAGCGATACTTC.

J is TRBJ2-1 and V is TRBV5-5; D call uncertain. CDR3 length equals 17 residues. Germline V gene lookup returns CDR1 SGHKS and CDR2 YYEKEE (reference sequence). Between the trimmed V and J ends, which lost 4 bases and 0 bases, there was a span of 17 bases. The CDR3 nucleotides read TGTGCCAGCAGCCCCCTGGATAACGGCTACTCCTACAATGAGCAGTTCTTC. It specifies CASSPLDNGYSYNEQFF.

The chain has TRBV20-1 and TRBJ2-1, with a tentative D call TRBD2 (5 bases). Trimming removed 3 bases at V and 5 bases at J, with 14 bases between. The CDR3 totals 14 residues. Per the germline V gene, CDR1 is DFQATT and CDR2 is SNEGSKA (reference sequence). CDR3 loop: CSASRASRHNEQFF. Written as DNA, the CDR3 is TGCAGTGCTAGCCGGGCTAGCCGACACAATGAGCAGTTCTTC.

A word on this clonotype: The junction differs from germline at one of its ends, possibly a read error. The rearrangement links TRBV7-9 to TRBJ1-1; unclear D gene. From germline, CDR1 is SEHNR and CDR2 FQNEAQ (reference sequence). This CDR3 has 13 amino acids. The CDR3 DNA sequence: TGTACCAGCAGCTCCGGCAGCAACACCGAAGCTTTCTTT. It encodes CTSSSGSNTEAFF.

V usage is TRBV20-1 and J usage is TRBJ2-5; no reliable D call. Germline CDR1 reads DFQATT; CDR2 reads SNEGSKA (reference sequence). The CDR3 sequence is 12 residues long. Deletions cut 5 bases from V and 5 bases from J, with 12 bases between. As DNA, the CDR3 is TGCAGTGCTGGCCACTTCGGGGAGACCCAGTACTTC. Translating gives CSAGHFGETQYF.

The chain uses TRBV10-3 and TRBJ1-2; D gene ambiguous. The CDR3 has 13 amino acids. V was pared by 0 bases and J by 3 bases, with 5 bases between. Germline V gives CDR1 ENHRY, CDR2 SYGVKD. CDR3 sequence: CAISESVDYGYTF. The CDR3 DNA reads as TGTGCCATCAGTGAGTCGGTGGACTATGGCTACACCTTC.

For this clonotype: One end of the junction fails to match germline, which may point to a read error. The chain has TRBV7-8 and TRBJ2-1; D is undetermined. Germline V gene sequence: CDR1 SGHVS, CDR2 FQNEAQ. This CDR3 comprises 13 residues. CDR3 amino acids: CASSLVGYNEQFF. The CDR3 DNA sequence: TGTGCCAGCAGCTTAGTCGGCTACAATGAGCAATTCTTC. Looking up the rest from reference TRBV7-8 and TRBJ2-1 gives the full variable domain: GAGVSQSPRYKVAKRGQDVALRCDPISGHVSLFWYQQALGQGPEFLTYFQNEAQLDKSGLPSDRFFAERPEGSVSTLKIQRTQQEDSAVYLCASSLVGYNEQFFGPGTRLTVL.

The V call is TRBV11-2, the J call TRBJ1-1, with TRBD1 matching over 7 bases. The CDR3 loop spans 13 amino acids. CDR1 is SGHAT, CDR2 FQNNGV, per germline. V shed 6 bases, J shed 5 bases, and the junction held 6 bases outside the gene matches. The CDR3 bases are TGTGCCAGCAGTATGACAGGGAGGACTGAAGCTTTCTTT. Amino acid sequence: CASSMTGRTEAFF. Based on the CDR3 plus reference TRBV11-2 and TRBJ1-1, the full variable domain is EAGVAQSPRYKIIEKRQSVAFWCNPISGHATLYWYQQILGQGPKLLIQFQNNGVVDDSQLPKDRFSAERLKGVDSTLKIQPAKLEDSAVYLCASSMTGRTEAFFGQGTRLTVV.

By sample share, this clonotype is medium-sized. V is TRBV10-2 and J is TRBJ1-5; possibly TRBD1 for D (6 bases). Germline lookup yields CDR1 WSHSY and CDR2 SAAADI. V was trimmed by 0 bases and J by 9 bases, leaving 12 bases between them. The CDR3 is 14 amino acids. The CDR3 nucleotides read TGCGCCAGCAGTGAGTCGAGGGGGGGTCGGCCCCAGCATTTT. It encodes CASSESRGGRPQHF.